These 15 T cell receptor beta chains originate from one sample sequenced in a study of blood T cells in healthy people across ages. A J-beta primer mix and a sample-barcoded 5' primer were used in a second PCR of roughly 7 to 12 cycles. Using its own MiXCR run on the 5' RACE reads, TCRdb lists one record per CDR3 protein. The sample holds 600,000 to 1,000,000 distinct CDR3 sequences, roughly 25% seen once. These records were also assigned to another study, of T cells of mothers and their children.

The specimen sequenced was blood. These receptors came from a boy aged 10-17 years in good health.

This chain joins TRBV15 and TRBJ2-5; the D call may be TRBD1 or TRBD2 (7 bases each). The end of the DNA aligns better with TRBJ2-1, so the J call may be wrong. CDR3 size: 13 residues. Germline loops: CDR1 LNHNV, CDR2 YYDKDF (reference sequence). CDR3 DNA: TGTGCCACCAGCATCAGGGGGGGGAATGAGCAGTTCTTC. Translating gives CATSIRGGNEQFF.

A word on this clonotype: At one end, the junction sequence differs from germline, possibly due to a read error. The gene calls are TRBV7-2 and TRBJ2-1; D may be TRBD1 (7 bases). Germline CDR1 is SGHTA and CDR2 is FQGNSA. This CDR3 has 16 amino acids. The CDR3 here is CASSLGGTEGYSEQFF. CDR3 nucleotides: TGTGCCAGCAGCTTAGGCGGGACAGAAGGTTACAGTGAGCAGTTCTTC.

This clonotype has just a few counts. This chain joins TRBV12-3 or TRBV12-4 and TRBJ2-5; 7 bases agree with TRBD2. The CDR3 is made up of 15 amino acids. Trimming cost V 2 bases and J 4 bases; bases outside gene matches: 7. The CDR3 is CASSLRSGEGETQYF. As DNA, the CDR3 is TGTGCCAGCAGTTTACGGTCCGGGGAGGGAGAGACCCAGTACTTC.

This chain uses TRBV6-2 or TRBV6-3 with TRBJ1-5; maybe TRBD1 (5 bases). The length of the CDR3 is 11 residues. From germline, CDR1 is MNHEY and CDR2 SVGEGT. Trimming left V 4 bases short and J 10 bases short, with 8 bases between. CDR3 bases: TGTGCCAGCAGTTCGGGGACCCCCCAGCATTTT. This sequence encodes CASSSGTPQHF.

The V call is TRBV6-5, the J call TRBJ2-3, with 7 bases that match TRBD2. CDR1 is MNHEY and CDR2 is SVGAGI in the germline V gene. This CDR3 is built from 18 residues. V was clipped by 2 bases and J by 6 bases; unmatched bases: 17. The CDR3 here is CASSYRDLAGVLRDTQYF. The DNA of the CDR3 is TGTGCCAGCAGTTACCGCGACTTGGCGGGGGTTTTGCGGGATACGCAGTATTTT.

V usage is TRBV7-2 and J usage is TRBJ2-1; 12 nucleotides match TRBD1. V shed 5 bases and J 10 bases; nucleotides not matched to a gene: 6. CDR3 length: 14 residues. CDR1 and CDR2 from the germline V gene are SGHTA and FQGNSA. The CDR3 loop is CASSPGTGGWEQFF. The CDR3 DNA reads as TGTGCCAGCAGCCCAGGGACAGGGGGCTGGGAGCAGTTCTTC.

This clonotype came up a few times. CDR3 loop: CASSFRSVFVRVRNQPQHF. As DNA, the CDR3 is TGTGCCAGCAGTTTTAGGTCGGTTTTCGTGAGAGTTCGAAATCAGCCCCAGCATTTT. This sequence joins TRBV12-3 or TRBV12-4 and TRBJ1-5; no clear D. The CDR3 contains 19 residues. With 3 bases removed from V and 4 bases from J, the gap between germline ends came to 25 bases.

The chain employs TRBV29-1 and TRBJ2-1; 7 nucleotides align to TRBD2. Germline loops: CDR1 SQVTM, CDR2 ANQGSEA. The trim removed 7 bases at V and 10 bases at J, leaving 10 bases unmatched. CDR3 length: 12 amino acids. The CDR3 protein is CSAPRLAGEQFF. CDR3 bases: TGCAGCGCTCCCCGACTAGCAGGCGAGCAGTTCTTC.

This clonotype was seen only a few times. The chain uses TRBV12-3 or TRBV12-4 and TRBJ1-4, with D possibly being TRBD1 (6 bases). V was pared by 11 bases and J by 0 bases, with 19 bases between. The CDR3 is made up of 16 amino acids. CDR3 sequence: CAVRQRRGSTNEKLFF. CDR3 bases: TGTGCCGTCAGACAGCGGAGGGGGTCAACTAATGAAAAACTGTTTTTT.

At least ten counts were recorded for this clonotype. The CDR3 spells CASSQDETWGLAGDHSSYNEQFF. The CDR3 DNA is TGCGCCAGCAGCCAAGATGAGACCTGGGGACTAGCGGGGGACCACAGCTCCTACAATGAGCAGTTCTTC. The gene calls are TRBV4-3 and TRBJ2-1, with 14 nucleotides matching TRBD2. The CDR3 is 23 amino acids. Germline values: CDR1 LGHNA, CDR2 YSLEER. Trimming cost V 0 bases and J 0 bases; bases outside gene matches: 16.

This clonotype was observed a handful of times. The chain has TRBV7-2 and TRBJ1-5; TRBD1 is a possible D gene (6 bases). The CDR3 runs 15 residues. Germline CDR1 and CDR2: SGHTA and FQGNSA. V was trimmed by 3 bases and J by 8 bases, leaving 17 bases between them. CDR3 amino acids: CASSFPEGVWEPQHF. In DNA, the CDR3 is TGTGCCAGCAGCTTTCCAGAGGGGGTTTGGGAGCCCCAGCATTTT.

The sample holds a few counts of this clonotype. The chain couples TRBV6-6 to TRBJ2-3, with 16 bases matching TRBD2. The V gene end was trimmed by 5 bases and the J gene end by 4 bases; junction bases not matched to a gene: 3. CDR1 MNHNY and CDR2 SVGAGI come from the germline V gene (reference sequence). The CDR3 consists of 16 residues. The CDR3 sequence is CASSPGTSGRADTQYF. CDR3 bases: TGTGCCAGCAGTCCCGGGACTAGCGGGAGGGCAGATACGCAGTATTTT.

This chain uses TRBV7-9 with TRBJ2-3; tentative D call: TRBD1 (6 bases). The germline CDR1 and CDR2 sequences are SEHNR and FQNEAQ (reference sequence). Trimming stripped 1 base from V and 3 bases from J, with 11 bases between. CDR3 size: 15 residues. Here the CDR3 reads CASSLVVQGTDTQYF. CDR3 bases: TGTGCCAGCAGCTTAGTCGTACAGGGAACAGATACGCAGTATTTT.

This clonotype appeared many times. The V gene is TRBV5-1, the J gene TRBJ2-7; no clear D. The germline V gene encodes CDR1 SGHRS and CDR2 YFSETQ. There are 13 residues in the CDR3. Trimming took off 1 base at V and 7 bases at J, with 12 bases between the two ends. CDR3 nucleotide sequence: TGCGCCAGCAGCTTGATAGCTGATCAGGAGCAGTACTTC. Translating it yields CASSLIADQEQYF.

This chain uses TRBV10-3 with TRBJ2-3; D perhaps matches TRBD2 (6 bases). Germline V gene data show CDR1 as ENHRY and CDR2 as SYGVKD. Trimming removed 10 bases at V and 6 bases at J, with 14 bases between. The CDR3 has 12 residues. The CDR3 DNA is TGTGCCACCGGGGACTCCGTGGATACGCAGTATTTT. This translates into CATGDSVDTQYF.